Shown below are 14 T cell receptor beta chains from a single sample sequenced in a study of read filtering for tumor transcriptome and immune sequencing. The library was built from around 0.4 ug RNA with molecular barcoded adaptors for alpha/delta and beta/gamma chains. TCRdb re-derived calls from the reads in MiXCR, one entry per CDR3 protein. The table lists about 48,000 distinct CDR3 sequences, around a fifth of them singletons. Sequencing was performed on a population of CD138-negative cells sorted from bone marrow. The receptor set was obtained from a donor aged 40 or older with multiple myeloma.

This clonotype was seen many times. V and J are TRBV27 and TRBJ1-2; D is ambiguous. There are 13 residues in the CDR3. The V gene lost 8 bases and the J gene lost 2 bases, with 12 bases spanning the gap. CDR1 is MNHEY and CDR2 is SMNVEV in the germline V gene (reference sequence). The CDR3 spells CASCPGRNYGYTF. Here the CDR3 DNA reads TGTGCCAGCTGCCCTGGACGGAACTATGGCTACACCTTC.

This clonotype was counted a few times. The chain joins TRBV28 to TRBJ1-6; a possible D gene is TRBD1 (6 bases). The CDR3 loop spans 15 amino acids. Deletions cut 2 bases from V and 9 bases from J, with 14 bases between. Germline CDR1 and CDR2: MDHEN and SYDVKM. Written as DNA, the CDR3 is TGTGCCAGCAGTTTAAGCGAGGGCAGGGGTTCACCCCTCCACTTT. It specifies CASSLSEGRGSPLHF.

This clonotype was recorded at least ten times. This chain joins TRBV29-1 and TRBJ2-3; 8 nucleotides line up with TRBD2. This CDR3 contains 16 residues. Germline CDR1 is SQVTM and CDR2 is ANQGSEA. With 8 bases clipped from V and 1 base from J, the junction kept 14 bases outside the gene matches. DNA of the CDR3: TGCAGCTCCCGGGTGTTCGAGACTAGCGGCACAGATACGCAGTATTTT. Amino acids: CSSRVFETSGTDTQYF.

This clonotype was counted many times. CDR3 nucleotide sequence: TGTGCCTGGAGTCGGCAGGACAGAAGCTACGAGCAGTACTTC. It codes for CAWSRQDRSYEQYF. The chain has TRBV30 and TRBJ2-7; possible D gene TRBD1, 6 bases. V was pared by 2 bases and J by 3 bases, with 14 bases between. The CDR3 sequence is 14 residues long. Germline V gene sequence: CDR1 GTSNPN, CDR2 SVGIG (reference sequence).

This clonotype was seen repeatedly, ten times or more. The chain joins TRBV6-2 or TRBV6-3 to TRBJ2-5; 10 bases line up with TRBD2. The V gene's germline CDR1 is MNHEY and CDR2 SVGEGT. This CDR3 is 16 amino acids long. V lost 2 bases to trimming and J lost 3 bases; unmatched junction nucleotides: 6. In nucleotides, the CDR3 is TGTGCCAGCAGTTACGGGGGAGGACTAGCGGAAGAGACCCAGTACTTC. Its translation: CASSYGGGLAEETQYF.

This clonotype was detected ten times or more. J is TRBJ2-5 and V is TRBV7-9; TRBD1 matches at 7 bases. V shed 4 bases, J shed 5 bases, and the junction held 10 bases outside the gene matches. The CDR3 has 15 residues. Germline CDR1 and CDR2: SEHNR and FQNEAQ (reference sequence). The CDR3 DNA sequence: TGTGCCAGCAGCTCCTTCAGGGGGACCTCCGAGACCCAGTACTTC. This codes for CASSSFRGTSETQYF.

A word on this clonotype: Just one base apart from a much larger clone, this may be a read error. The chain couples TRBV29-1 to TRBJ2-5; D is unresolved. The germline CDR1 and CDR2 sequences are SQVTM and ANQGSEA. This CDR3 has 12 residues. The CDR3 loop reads CSVAWVQETQCF. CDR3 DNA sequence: TGCAGCGTTGCATGGGTACAAGAGACCCAGTGCTTC. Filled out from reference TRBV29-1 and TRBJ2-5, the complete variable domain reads SAVISQKPSRDICQRGTSLTIQCQVDSQVTMMFWYRQQPGQSLTLIATANQGSEATYESGFVIDKFPISRPNLTFSTLTVSNMSPEDSSIYLCSVAWVQETQCFGPGTRLLVL.

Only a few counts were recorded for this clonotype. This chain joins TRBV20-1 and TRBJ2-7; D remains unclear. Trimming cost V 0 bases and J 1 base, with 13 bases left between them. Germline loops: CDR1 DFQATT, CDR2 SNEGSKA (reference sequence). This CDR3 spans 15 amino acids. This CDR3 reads CSARDAKGFSYEQYF. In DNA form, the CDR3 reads TGCAGTGCTAGAGATGCAAAAGGATTTTCCTACGAGCAGTACTTC.

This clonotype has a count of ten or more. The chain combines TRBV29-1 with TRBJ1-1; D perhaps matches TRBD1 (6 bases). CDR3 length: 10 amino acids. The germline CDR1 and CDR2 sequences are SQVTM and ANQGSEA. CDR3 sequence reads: CSVGDIEAFF. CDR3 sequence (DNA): TGCAGTGTGGGGGACATTGAAGCTTTCTTT. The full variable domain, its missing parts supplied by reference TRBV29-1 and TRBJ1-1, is SAVISQKPSRDICQRGTSLTIQCQVDSQVTMMFWYRQQPGQSLTLIATANQGSEATYESGFVIDKFPISRPNLTFSTLTVSNMSPEDSSIYLCSVGDIEAFFGQGTRLTVV.

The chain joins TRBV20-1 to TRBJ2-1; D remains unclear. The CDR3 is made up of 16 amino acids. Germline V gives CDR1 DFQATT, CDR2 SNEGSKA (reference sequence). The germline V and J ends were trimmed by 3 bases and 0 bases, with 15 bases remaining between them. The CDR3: CSASKPNPLSYNEQFF. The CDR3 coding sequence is TGCAGTGCTAGTAAGCCGAATCCCCTCTCCTACAATGAGCAGTTCTTC.

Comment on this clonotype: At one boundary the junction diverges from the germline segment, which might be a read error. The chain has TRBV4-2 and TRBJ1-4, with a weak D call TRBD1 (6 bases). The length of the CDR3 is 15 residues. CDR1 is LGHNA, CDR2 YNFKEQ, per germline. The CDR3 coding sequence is TGTGCCAGCGGCCAAGGGGGATCCTTAAATGAAAAACTGTTTTTT. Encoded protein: CASGQGGSLNEKLFF.

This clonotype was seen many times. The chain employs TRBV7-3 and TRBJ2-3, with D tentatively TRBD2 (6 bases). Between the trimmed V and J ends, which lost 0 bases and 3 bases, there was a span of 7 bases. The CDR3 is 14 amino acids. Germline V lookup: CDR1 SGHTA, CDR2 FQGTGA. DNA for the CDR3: TGTGCCAGCAGCTTAACTCGGGGGACAGATACGCAGTATTTT. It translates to CASSLTRGTDTQYF.

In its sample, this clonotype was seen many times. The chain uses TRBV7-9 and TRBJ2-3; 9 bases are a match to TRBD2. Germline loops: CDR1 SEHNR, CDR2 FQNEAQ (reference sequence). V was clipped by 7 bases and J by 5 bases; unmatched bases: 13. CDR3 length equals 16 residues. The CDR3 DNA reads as TGTGCCAGCATCCAGTTAGTAGCGGGAGTACAAGATACGCAGTATTTT. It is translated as CASIQLVAGVQDTQYF.

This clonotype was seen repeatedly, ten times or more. The CDR3 spells CASSLDPGGGTEAFF. The CDR3 DNA sequence: TGCGCCAGCAGCTTGGATCCAGGGGGCGGAACTGAAGCTTTCTTT. The rearrangement links TRBV5-1 to TRBJ1-1; 8 nucleotides agree with TRBD1. V shed 0 bases and J 5 bases; nucleotides not matched to a gene: 6. From germline, CDR1 is SGHRS and CDR2 YFSETQ. This CDR3 has 15 amino acids.